This T cell receptor beta chain is drawn from a study of regulatory T cells in long-lasting Graves disease. Regarding time point: newly diagnosed GD, antithyroid drugs for less than 3 months. PBMCs provided the RNA from which the TCR library was made. This CDR3 has 18 amino acids. Germline V gene lookup returns CDR1 MNHNS and CDR2 SASEGT. V shed 6 bases and J 5 bases; nucleotides not matched to a gene: 16. Building of the TCR beta libraries involved iRepertoire HTBI primers and Arm-PCR of CDR3 regions. TCRdb re-analysed the multiplex PCR reads in MiXCR, keeping a single row per CDR3 protein. The sample lists roughly 610,000 distinct CDR3 sequences; 15% to 20% were seen once. The same data also went into a second study, on T cells in Graves' hyperthyroidism and ophthalmopathy. Per that study: Across 18 months, stable Graves' hyperthyroidism was marked by no progression to ophthalmopathy.

The source of this sequence is a young man with Graves disease. The chain is built from TRBV6-1 and TRBJ1-2, with 12 bases aligning to TRBD1. The sequences come from peripheral blood mononuclear cells (PBMCs), collected at new diagnosis, from a patient treated with antithyroid drugs. In DNA form, the CDR3 reads TGTGCCAGCAGCGGACCTCCCTTGGGACAGGGGGCTAGGTATGGCTACACCTTC. It specifies CASSGPPLGQGARYGYTF.